This T cell receptor beta chain originates from a study of blood T cell repertoires in COVID-19. Study context: The origin of the acute and convalescent COVID-19 samples was the United States, Italy and Spain.

Original processing methods: Estimated nucleated cell counts came from reference gene primer amplification. TCRdb keeps only in-frame clones here, not all; method: immunoSEQ multiplex PCR. V and J calls plus clone size are reproduced from that table; the DNA served to infer D and trimming. The sample holds 250,000 to 300,000 clones, more than 85% seen once. Recovery among Cohort 3 donors was established by two negative PCRs, clearance, or symptom resolution. In this sample, this clone turned up a few times. The CDR3 totals 13 residues. CDR1 is SQVTM and CDR2 is ANQGSEA in the germline V gene. V gene TRBV29-1 combines with J gene TRBJ2-7, with 7 positions matching TRBD2. Source material: PBMCs or T cells enriched from blood (not recorded which). The TCR sequence derives from a man aged 35-49 years who had recovered from COVID-19. CDR3 nucleotides: TGCAAAAAGACGGGAGGCGGGTCCTACGAGCAGTACTTC. Translation gives CKKTGGGSYEQYF.